The present T cell receptor (beta chain) was sequenced within a study of cytomegalovirus exposure and HLA in healthy donors. An approximately 130-subject validation cohort, separate from the roughly 700-subject first cohort, supplied the donors. Repertoires were generated with immunoSEQ multiplex PCR, while TCRdb's copy carries only in-frame clones and drops some. The sample has some 140,000 clones; 80% to 90% are singletons. CDR3 size: 14 residues. The J segment lost 4 bases and the V segment lost 10 bases, leaving 12 bases of the junction unmatched. The germline gives CDR1 MNHEY, CDR2 SMNVEV (reference sequence).

The source material was PBMCs. The TCR sequence derives from a woman aged 25 to 39 in good health and CMV-seronegative. The genes are TRBV27 and TRBJ2-5, with 7 bases aligning to TRBD1. CDR3 coding DNA: TGTGCCAATCTATCGGGACAGCTGGGAGAGACCCAGTACTTC. This codes for CANLSGQLGETQYF.